What follows is one T cell receptor (beta chain) and its context. Its antigen remains unknown. The data belong to a study of tumor-infiltrating lymphocytes in primary liver carcinoma. Study as a whole: The study reported T1-T3 N0M0 tumors spanning 4.2 to 10 cm. Each of the samples returned roughly 3.65 to 7.13 million productive TCRbeta reads (a yield similar across tissue types). Points from the study as a whole: Tumor specimens were characterized by a significantly higher top-250-clone fraction than blood (p = 0.039). No more than about 8-24% of top clones could be seen in all five tumor regions.

The CDR3 loop spans 14 amino acids. Germline V gene sequence: CDR1 SQVTM, CDR2 ANQGSEA. V was shortened by 8 bases and J by 5 bases, with 18 bases between the two germline ends. Between roughly 20 and 30 mg of unsorted bulk tissue served as the source from which RNA and DNA were co-extracted. A primer matching the constant region was used to make TCR beta cDNA from around 550 ng of total RNA. Three nested multiplex PCR rounds of slightly modified ARM-PCR generated TCR beta libraries. The first two PCR rounds, approximately 10 cycles each, used TRBV1-TRBV30 forward primers and a C-beta reverse primer. Using its own MiXCR run on the multiplex PCR reads, TCRdb lists one record per CDR3 protein. The repertoire has roughly 120,000 distinct CDR3 sequences, about 59% of them found once; the top ten carry about a tenth.

Sequencing used liver tumor tissue from sampling region 1. The sample's subset: tumor region T1, superior pole. This clonotype was sampled from a woman aged 55 to 70 with primary liver carcinoma and hepatitis B virus infection. The chain employs TRBV29-1 and TRBJ2-2; D might be TRBD1 or TRBD2, each matching 6 bases. DNA of the CDR3: TGCAGCACCGAACGAAGGGGGAGGACCGGGGAGCTGTTTTTT. Residues: CSTERRGRTGELFF.